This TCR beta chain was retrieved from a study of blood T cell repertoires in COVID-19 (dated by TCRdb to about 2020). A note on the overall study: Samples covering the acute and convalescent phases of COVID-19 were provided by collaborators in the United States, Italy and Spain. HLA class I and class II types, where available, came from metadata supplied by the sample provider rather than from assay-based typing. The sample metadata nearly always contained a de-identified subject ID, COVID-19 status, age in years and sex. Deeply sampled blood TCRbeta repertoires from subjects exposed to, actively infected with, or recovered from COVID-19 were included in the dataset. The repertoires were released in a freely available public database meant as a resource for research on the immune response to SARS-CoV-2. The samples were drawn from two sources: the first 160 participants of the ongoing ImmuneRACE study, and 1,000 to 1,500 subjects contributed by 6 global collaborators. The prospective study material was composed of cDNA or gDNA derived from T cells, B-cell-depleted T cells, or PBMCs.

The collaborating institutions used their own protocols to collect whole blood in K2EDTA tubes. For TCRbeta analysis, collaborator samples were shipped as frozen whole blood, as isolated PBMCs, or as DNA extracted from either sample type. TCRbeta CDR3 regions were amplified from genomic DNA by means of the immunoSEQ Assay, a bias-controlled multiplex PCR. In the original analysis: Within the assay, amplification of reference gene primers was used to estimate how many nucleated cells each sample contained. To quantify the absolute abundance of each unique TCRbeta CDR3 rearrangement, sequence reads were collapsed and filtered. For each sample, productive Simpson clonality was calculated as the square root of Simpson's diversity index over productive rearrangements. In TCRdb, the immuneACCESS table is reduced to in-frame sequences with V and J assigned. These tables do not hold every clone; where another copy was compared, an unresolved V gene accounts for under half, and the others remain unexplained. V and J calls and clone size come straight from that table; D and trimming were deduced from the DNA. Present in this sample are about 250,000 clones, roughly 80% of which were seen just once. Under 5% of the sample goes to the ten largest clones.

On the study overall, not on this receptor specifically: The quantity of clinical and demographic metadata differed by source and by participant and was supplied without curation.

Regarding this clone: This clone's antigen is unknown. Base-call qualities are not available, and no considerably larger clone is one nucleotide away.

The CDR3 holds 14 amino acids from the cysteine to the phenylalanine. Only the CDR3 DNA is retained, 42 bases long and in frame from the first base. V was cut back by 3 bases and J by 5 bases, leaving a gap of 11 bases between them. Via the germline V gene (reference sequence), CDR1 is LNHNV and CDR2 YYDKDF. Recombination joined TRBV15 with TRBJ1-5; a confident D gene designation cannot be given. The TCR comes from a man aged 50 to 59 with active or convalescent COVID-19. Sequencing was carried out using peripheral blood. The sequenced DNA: TGTGCCACCAGCAGCCGGGGTGCTGATCAGCCCCAGCATTTT. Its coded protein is CATSSRGADQPQHF.